This T cell receptor beta chain was recovered during a study of Ad26.COV2.S vaccination and SARS-CoV-2 variants. Across the whole study: In the study, Ad26.COV2.S was injected intramuscularly once, or twice 56 days apart. Study-level results: Reported findings describe substantial breadth in spike-specific CD8+ and CD4+ T cell responses following vaccination. Overall T cell responses may have been underestimated by the analyses of TCR breadth and depth.

Treatment indicated: around 19 received Ad26.COV2.S at low or high dose, single or two shots; several received placebo; per-sample allocation not given. Collection of the samples took place on day 63 after the first injection of vaccine or placebo. V trimming: 8 bases; J trimming: 2 bases; junction bases outside the gene matches: 7. This CDR3 has 14 amino acids. Germline CDR1 reads MDHEN; CDR2 reads SYDVKM. With respect to this clone: What it recognizes is unknown.

The method was immunoSEQ multiplex PCR; TCRdb's version includes in-frame clones alone and lacks a portion of them. The data hold some 400,000 clones, with about 88% observed a single time. The V gene is TRBV28, the J gene TRBJ2-5; 8 nucleotides agree with TRBD2. This TCR was sampled from a person aged 18-60 years who received the Ad26.COV2.S COVID-19 vaccine or a placebo. The sample in question was peripheral blood, obtained in a trial of Ad26.COV2.S vaccine versus placebo. CDR3 in DNA: TGTGCCAGCCTGGGGAGCGGGAGTCAAGAGACCCAGTACTTC. This codes for CASLGSGSQETQYF.